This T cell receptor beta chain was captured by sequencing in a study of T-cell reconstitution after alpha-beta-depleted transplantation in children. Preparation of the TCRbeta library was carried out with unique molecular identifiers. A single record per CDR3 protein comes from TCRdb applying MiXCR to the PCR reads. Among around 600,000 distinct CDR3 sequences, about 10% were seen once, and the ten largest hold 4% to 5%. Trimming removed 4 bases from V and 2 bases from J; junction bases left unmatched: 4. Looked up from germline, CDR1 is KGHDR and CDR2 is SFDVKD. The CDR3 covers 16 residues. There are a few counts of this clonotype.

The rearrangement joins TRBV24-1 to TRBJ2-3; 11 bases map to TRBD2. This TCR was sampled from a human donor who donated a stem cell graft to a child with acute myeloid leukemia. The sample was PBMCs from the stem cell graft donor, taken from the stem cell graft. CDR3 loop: CATSDLAGGTTDTQYF. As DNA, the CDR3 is TGTGCCACCAGTGACCTAGCGGGAGGAACCACAGATACGCAGTATTTT.